These T cell receptor beta chains were read from a single sample in a study of a mutant IDH1 vaccine in newly diagnosed glioma. The protocol was immunoSEQ multiplex PCR, while the TCRdb copy is restricted to in-frame clones and leaves out a portion. The data contain about 32,000 clones, about four fifths of them seen just once; the ten biggest clones take up approximately 2.9%. No antigen has been assigned to these receptors. The sequencing here drew on PBMCs, taken from a glioma patient whose treatment included an IDH1 peptide vaccine. These receptors were taken from a man aged 40-49 years with glioma. Some clones in this sample may be carry-over from other donors' samples. Both conserved end residues are part of each CDR3. The D gene is left open where the match is weak. Some rows mark clone size as missing; the rest say once, few, many or name a class of expanded clone.

-,TRBV5-1,TRBJ1-4,once,TGCGCCAGCAGCTTGGGGACCCTAAAAGAAAAACTGTTTTTT,CASSLGTLKEKLFF
-,TRBV19,TRBJ2-5,-,TGTGCCAGTAGTATGGTACGGAGAGAAGAGACCCAGTACTTC,CASSMVRREETQYF
-,TRBV19,TRBJ2-7,-,TGTGCCAGTAGTAAACTCAGGGACGGAAGCTACGAGCAGTACTTC,CASSKLRDGSYEQYF
-,TRBV7-6,TRBJ1-3,-,TGTGCCACCAACGCGGGCAGGCCGCCCCGAGGCGCTGGAAACACCATATATTTT,CATNAGRPPRGAGNTIYF
-,TRBV10-3,TRBJ2-3,once,TGTGCCATCAGCTCCGACCCGGTACGCACAGATACGCAGTATTTT,CAISSDPVRTDTQYF
-,TRBV15,TRBJ1-4,-,TGTGCCACCAGCACAGCAACTAATGAAAAACTGTTTTTT,CATSTATNEKLFF
-,TRBV28,TRBJ2-7,once,TGTGCCAGCAGTCTCCAATCCCTGGGGCCAGACTACGAGCAGTACTTC,CASSLQSLGPDYEQYF
-,TRBV6-1,TRBJ1-2,-,TGTGCCAGCAGTGAAGCGCGGACCTCTATAAGGGGCTACACCTTC,CASSEARTSIRGYTF
-,TRBV13,TRBJ2-5,-,TGTGCCAGCAGCTTAGGCCGAGGCATCGGGACCCAGTACTTC,CASSLGRGIGTQYF
TRBD1,TRBV10-3,TRBJ2-7,-,TGTGCCACTACCGGGACAGGCCCGCTCGAGCAGTACTTC,CATTGTGPLEQYF
-,TRBV2,TRBJ2-3,once,TGTGCCAGCAGTGATAAGGGGAGGACTAGCACAGATACGCAGTATTTT,CASSDKGRTSTDTQYF
-,TRBV9,TRBJ1-2,few,TGTGCCAGCAGCTCCGGGGCGTCTTTAAAGGGGTATGGCTACACCTTC,CASSSGASLKGYGYTF
-,TRBV27,TRBJ2-7,-,TGTGCCAGCAGTTTAAGGACTTTCCCCCGCGACGAGCAGTACTTC,CASSLRTFPRDEQYF
TRBD2,TRBV7-2,TRBJ2-1,-,TGTGCCAGCAGTCTCGGGGGGGCCTCCTACAATGAGCAGTTCTTC,CASSLGGASYNEQFF
-,TRBV9,TRBJ2-2,-,TGTGCCAGCAGCTTGGAGGGGTTGGCCGGGGAGCTGTTTTTT,CASSLEGLAGELFF
-,TRBV7-3,TRBJ1-1,-,TGTGCCAGCAGCTTAAATGGGGGTTGGAACACTGAAGCTTTCTTT,CASSLNGGWNTEAFF
-,TRBV7-9,TRBJ2-3,-,TGTGCCAGCAGCCCCCGGGGACCAGATACGCAGTATTTT,CASSPRGPDTQYF
TRBD1,TRBV29-1,TRBJ1-2,-,TGCAGCGTCCGACAGGGGGCTGACTATGGCTACACCTTC,CSVRQGADYGYTF
-,TRBV15,TRBJ1-2,once,TGTGCCACCAGCAGAGTTACGGGGGTTAACTATGGCTACACCTTC,CATSRVTGVNYGYTF
-,TRBV30,TRBJ1-5,-,TGTGCCTGGAGTGCTCTGACAGACAATCAGCCCCAGCATTTT,CAWSALTDNQPQHF
-,TRBV5-1,TRBJ2-5,-,TGCGCCAGCAGCTTGAGGGATAGCCCAGAGACCCAGTACTTC,CASSLRDSPETQYF
-,TRBV9,TRBJ2-3,once,TGTGCCAGCAGCGCGTATGGACTGGGAGATACGCAGTATTTT,CASSAYGLGDTQYF
TRBD2,TRBV29-1,TRBJ2-5,-,TGCAGCACCGGGACTAGTCGAGAGACCCAGTACTTC,CSTGTSRETQYF
TRBD1,TRBV6-6,TRBJ1-1,-,TGTGCCAGCAGTTCGCTGGACAGGGCCGGCACTGAAGCTTTCTTT,CASSSLDRAGTEAFF
-,TRBV9,TRBJ1-2,-,TGTGCCAGCAGCGTAGCAGGGGCGTGGGGCTACACCTTC,CASSVAGAWGYTF
-,TRBV6-6,TRBJ1-1,few,TGTGCCAGCAGTTACTCGTTAGGGGGCACTGAAGCTTTCTTT,CASSYSLGGTEAFF